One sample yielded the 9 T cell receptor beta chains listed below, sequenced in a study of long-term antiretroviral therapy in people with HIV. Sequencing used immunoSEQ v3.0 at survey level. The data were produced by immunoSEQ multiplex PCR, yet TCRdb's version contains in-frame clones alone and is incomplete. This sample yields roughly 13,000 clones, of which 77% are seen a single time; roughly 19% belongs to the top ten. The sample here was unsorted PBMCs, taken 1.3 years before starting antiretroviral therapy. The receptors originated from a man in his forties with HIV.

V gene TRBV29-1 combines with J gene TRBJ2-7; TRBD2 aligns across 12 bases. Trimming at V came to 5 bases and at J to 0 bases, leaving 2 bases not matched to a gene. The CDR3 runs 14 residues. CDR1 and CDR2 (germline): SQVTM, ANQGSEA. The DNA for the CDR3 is TGCAGCGTTCTAGCGGGGGGGATCTCCTACGAGCAGTACTTC. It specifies CSVLAGGISYEQYF.

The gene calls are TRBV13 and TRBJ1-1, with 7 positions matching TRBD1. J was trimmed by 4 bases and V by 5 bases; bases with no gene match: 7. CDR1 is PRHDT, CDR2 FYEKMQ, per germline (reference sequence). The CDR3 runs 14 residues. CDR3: CASSLQTGITEAFF. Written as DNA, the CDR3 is TGTGCCAGCAGCCTACAGACAGGGATCACTGAAGCTTTCTTT.

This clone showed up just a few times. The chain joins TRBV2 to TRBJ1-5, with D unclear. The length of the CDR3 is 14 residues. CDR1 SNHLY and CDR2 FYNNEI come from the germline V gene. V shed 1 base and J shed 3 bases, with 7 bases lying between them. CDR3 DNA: TGTGCCAGCAGTGAAGAGACGGCCAATCAGCCCCAGCATTTT. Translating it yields CASSEETANQPQHF.

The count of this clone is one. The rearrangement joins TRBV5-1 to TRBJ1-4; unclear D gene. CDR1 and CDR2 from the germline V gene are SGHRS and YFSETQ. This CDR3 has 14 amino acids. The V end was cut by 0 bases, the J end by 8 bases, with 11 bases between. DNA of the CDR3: TGCGCCAGCAGCTTGGATGTAGGGCAAGAAAAACTGTTTTTT. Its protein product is CASSLDVGQEKLFF. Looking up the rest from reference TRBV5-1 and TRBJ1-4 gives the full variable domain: KAGVTQTPRYLIKTRGQQVTLSCSPISGHRSVSWYQQTPGQGLQFLFEYFSETQRNKGNFPGRFSGRQFSNSRSEMNVSTLELGDSALYLCASSLDVGQEKLFFGSGTQLSVL.

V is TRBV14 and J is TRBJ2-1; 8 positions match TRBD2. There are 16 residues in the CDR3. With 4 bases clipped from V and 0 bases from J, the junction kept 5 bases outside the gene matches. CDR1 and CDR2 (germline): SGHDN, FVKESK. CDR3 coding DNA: TGTGCCAGCAGCCGCCTCGGGGGGGGCTCCTACAATGAGCAGTTCTTC. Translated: CASSRLGGGSYNEQFF.

The CDR3 DNA is TGCGCCAGCAGCCAAGTGATGGTTGGCTACGAGCAGTACTTC. Amino acids: CASSQVMVGYEQYF. This chain connects TRBV4-1 to TRBJ2-7; D remains ambiguous. V lost 1 base and J lost 3, with 10 bases in between. CDR3 length: 14 residues. The germline V gene encodes CDR1 MGHRA and CDR2 YSYEKL.

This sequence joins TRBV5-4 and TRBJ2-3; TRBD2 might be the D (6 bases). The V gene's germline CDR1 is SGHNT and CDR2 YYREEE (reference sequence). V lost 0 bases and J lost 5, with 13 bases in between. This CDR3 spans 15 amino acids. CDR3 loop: CASSLGGVSGDTQYF. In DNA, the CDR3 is TGTGCCAGCAGCTTGGGGGGGGTAAGCGGAGATACGCAGTATTTT.

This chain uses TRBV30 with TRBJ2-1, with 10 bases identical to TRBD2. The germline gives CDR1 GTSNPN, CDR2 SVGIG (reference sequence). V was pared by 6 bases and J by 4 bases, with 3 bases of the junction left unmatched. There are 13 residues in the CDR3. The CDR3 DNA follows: TGTGCCTGCCGTAGCGGGGGGTACAATGAGCAGTTCTTC. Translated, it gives CACRSGGYNEQFF.

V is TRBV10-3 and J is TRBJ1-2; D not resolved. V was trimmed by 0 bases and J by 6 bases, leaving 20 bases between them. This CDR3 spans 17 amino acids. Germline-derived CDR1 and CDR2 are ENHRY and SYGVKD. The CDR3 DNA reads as TGTGCCATCAGTGAGTCCACTCCCGGACTCCAGCCCAATGGCTACACCTTC. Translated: CAISESTPGLQPNGYTF.